The next 26 T cell receptor beta chains were all read from a single sample in a study of shared clonotypes between healthy human individuals. Here immunoSEQ multiplex PCR was the method, and the copy in TCRdb shows in-frame clones only, minus some. The sample records around 2.1 million clones, almost 96% being singletons. The material sequenced was naive CD4+ T cells sorted from blood. This sample's subset: CD45RA+ positively selected. Every receptor here comes from a young man in good health.

This chain uses TRBV30 with TRBJ2-2; tentatively, D is TRBD1 (6 bases). Germline-derived CDR1 and CDR2 are GTSNPN and SVGIG (reference sequence). The CDR3 runs 18 residues. V lost 0 bases, J lost 0 bases, and 17 bases lay in between. CDR3 DNA: TGTGCCTGGAGTGTACGATTCCCGGGACAAGCGAACACCGGGGAGCTGTTTTTT. Encoded protein: CAWSVRFPGQANTGELFF.

This clone was seen once. The V gene is TRBV10-3, the J gene TRBJ1-2, with D uncertain. V lost 4 bases and J lost 7, with 13 bases in between. CDR1 ENHRY and CDR2 SYGVKD come from the germline V gene. The CDR3 is 13 amino acids. The CDR3 loop reads CAISANDPSGYTF. The CDR3 region has the DNA TGTGCCATCAGTGCCAACGACCCTAGTGGCTACACCTTC.

The chain recombines TRBV18 with TRBJ2-1; D gene ambiguous. Germline V gives CDR1 KGHSH, CDR2 LQKENI. V was shortened by 5 bases and J by 0 bases, with 11 bases between the two germline ends. This CDR3 contains 15 residues. This chain's CDR3 is CASSVDSSSYNEQFF. Here the CDR3 DNA reads TGTGCCAGCTCAGTCGACTCGAGCTCCTACAATGAGCAGTTCTTC. Full variable domain (rest looked up from reference TRBV18 and TRBJ2-1): NAGVMQNPRHLVRRRGQEARLRCSPMKGHSHVYWYRQLPEEGLKFMVYLQKENIIDESGMPKERFSAEFPKEGPSILRIQQVVRGDSAAYFCASSVDSSSYNEQFFGPGTRLTVL.

The rearrangement uses TRBV2 and TRBJ2-3; D may be TRBD2 (5 bases). Germline V CDR1 and CDR2: SNHLY, FYNNEI. V was shortened by 5 bases and J by 6 bases, with 9 bases between the two germline ends. The CDR3 spans 12 residues. The CDR3 protein is CASSISADTQYF. Written as DNA, the CDR3 is TGTGCCAGCAGTATTAGCGCTGATACGCAGTATTTT.

On this clone: Other DNA sequences in this sample translate to the same CDR3. This chain links TRBV7-9 with TRBJ2-5, with D possibly being TRBD1 or TRBD2 (6 bases each). Trimming pared 1 base from V and 3 bases from J, leaving 12 bases between. The CDR3 is made up of 15 amino acids. From germline, CDR1 is SEHNR and CDR2 FQNEAQ (reference sequence). CDR3 nucleotides: TGTGCCAGCAGCTTAGTCCGGGGGCGGGAAGAGACCCAGTACTTC. Protein product: CASSLVRGREETQYF.

This clone was observed once. The rearrangement uses TRBV19 and TRBJ1-3; the D is unclear. Germline CDR1 and CDR2: LNHDA and SQIVND (reference sequence). V gave up 7 bases and J gave up 1 base, with 14 bases separating them. The CDR3 consists of 15 residues. CDR3 region: CASKWTVDSGNTIYF. The CDR3 region has the DNA TGTGCCAGTAAATGGACGGTCGATTCTGGAAACACCATATATTTT.

Details on this clone: The same CDR3 is also encoded by other DNA sequences in this sample. The J gene is TRBJ1-1, the V gene TRBV10-3, with 7 nucleotides matching TRBD1. The CDR3 consists of 14 residues. Trimming at V came to 3 bases and at J to 1 base, leaving 2 bases not matched to a gene. Germline assignment: CDR1 ENHRY and CDR2 SYGVKD. CDR3 nucleotides: TGTGCCATCAGTGAATACAGGGGGAACACTGAAGCTTTCTTT. It is translated as CAISEYRGNTEAFF.

The rearrangement joins TRBV5-4 to TRBJ2-3; D is uncertain. CDR3 length: 13 amino acids. The V and J ends lost 5 bases and 0 bases respectively, with 7 bases between them. In germline, CDR1 is SGHNT, CDR2 YYREEE (reference sequence). CDR3 sequence reads: CASRDSSTDTQYF. The DNA for the CDR3 is TGTGCCAGCAGAGATTCTAGCACAGATACGCAGTATTTT.

In its sample, this clone was seen once. The rearrangement uses TRBV30 and TRBJ1-6; tentative D call: TRBD1 (5 bases). Trimming took 3 bases from V and 10 from J, leaving 16 bases between them. Germline CDR1 GTSNPN, CDR2 SVGIG (reference sequence). The CDR3 has 14 amino acids. CDR3 sequence: CAWSQGDTGSPLHF. DNA of the CDR3: TGTGCCTGGAGCCAGGGAGATACGGGCTCACCCCTCCACTTT.

This chain's CDR3 is CATGQEDYEQYF. As DNA, the CDR3 is TGTGCCACGGGACAGGAGGACTACGAGCAGTACTTC. The chain uses TRBV10-3 and TRBJ2-7; 8 bases fit TRBD1. With 10 bases clipped from V and 3 bases from J, the junction kept 5 bases outside the gene matches. The germline CDR1 and CDR2 sequences are ENHRY and SYGVKD. This CDR3 contains 12 residues.

J is TRBJ2-7 and V is TRBV1. TRBV1 is tagged as a pseudogene. The CDR3 covers 21 residues. The CDR3 DNA reads TGCACCAGCAGCCAAGAGGTAGGGCTAAGCCCATTTTCTTCCAGCTCCTACGAGCAGTACTTC. This encodes CTSSQEVGLSPFSSSSYEQYF.

The chain employs TRBV28 and TRBJ1-4; 7 nucleotides align to TRBD1. In germline, CDR1 is MDHEN, CDR2 SYDVKM. This CDR3 spans 14 amino acids. After removal of 7 bases from V and 7 bases from J, the junction contained 9 bases not matched to a gene. CDR3 in DNA: TGTGCCAGCACCATACAGGGGAACGGTGAAAAACTGTTTTTT. Translated: CASTIQGNGEKLFF.

V and J are TRBV18 and TRBJ2-2; weak D call: TRBD1 (6 bases). Germline CDR1 KGHSH, CDR2 LQKENI. The CDR3 loop spans 15 amino acids. Trimming took off 2 bases at V and 5 bases at J, with 12 bases between the two ends. The CDR3 protein is CASSPNVQGTGELFF. The CDR3 nucleotides are TGTGCCAGCTCACCAAATGTCCAGGGGACCGGGGAGCTGTTTTTT.

V usage is TRBV11-2 and J usage is TRBJ1-6; 10 bases map to TRBD1. The J segment lost 10 bases and the V segment lost 4 bases, leaving 7 bases of the junction unmatched. The CDR3 spans 15 residues. Germline-derived CDR1 and CDR2 are SGHAT and FQNNGV. The CDR3 nucleotides read TGTGCCAGCAGCTCTGCCGGGACAGGGGTCTCACCCCTCCACTTT. Its protein is CASSSAGTGVSPLHF.

The chain joins TRBV29-1 to TRBJ1-1, with TRBD1 identical over 8 bases. This CDR3 contains 17 residues. V lost 1 base and J lost 0; bases outside the gene matches: 10. Germline V gene sequence: CDR1 SQVTM, CDR2 ANQGSEA. CDR3 amino acids: CSVEVPDRDFMNTEAFF. DNA for the CDR3: TGCAGCGTTGAAGTACCGGACAGGGATTTCATGAACACTGAAGCTTTCTTT.

The chain employs TRBV9 and TRBJ2-3; TRBD1 might be the D (6 bases). Germline assignment: CDR1 SGDLS and CDR2 YYNGEE. V dropped 4 bases and J dropped 2 bases, with 23 bases sitting between them. The CDR3 consists of 18 residues. CDR3 nucleotides: TGTGCCAGCAGCTTACGGGACACCACCGGTTCATTCACAGATACGCAGTATTTT. This sequence encodes CASSLRDTTGSFTDTQYF.

This chain links TRBV14 with TRBJ2-7; a possible D gene is TRBD1 (6 bases). V was clipped by 4 bases and J by 2 bases, with 12 bases between them. The CDR3 is 14 amino acids. The germline V gene encodes CDR1 SGHDN and CDR2 FVKESK. CDR3 protein: CASSPQGGPYEQYF. DNA of the CDR3: TGTGCCAGCAGCCCACAGGGTGGCCCCTACGAGCAGTACTTC.

The chain links TRBV21-1 to TRBJ2-5; the table's D call TRBD2 went unverified against the DNA. TRBV21-1 is a known pseudogene. The CDR3 is 17 residues long. For the CDR3, the DNA is TGTGCCAGCAGCAAGGAGAGTACTAGCGGGGGGGAAGAGACCCAGTACTTC. Protein sequence: CASSKESTSGGEETQYF.

The chain couples TRBV30 to TRBJ1-6; D perhaps matches TRBD1 (6 bases). Trimming removed 5 bases at V and 8 bases at J, with 10 bases between. This CDR3 has 12 amino acids. The germline CDR1 and CDR2 sequences are GTSNPN and SVGIG (reference sequence). DNA of the CDR3: TGTGCCTGGGGGAGGGGGGATTCACCCCTCCACTTT. Translation: CAWGRGDSPLHF.

Details on this clone: At the DNA level, this CDR3 is encoded by other sequences in the same sample as well. This chain connects TRBV7-2 to TRBJ1-5; D is unresolved. The V end lost 1 base, the J end lost 4 bases, and 11 bases lay between the germline ends. CDR1 and CDR2 from the germline V gene are SGHTA and FQGNSA. This CDR3 is 15 amino acids long. CDR3 amino acids: CASSLVLGGNQPQHF. CDR3 DNA: TGTGCCAGCAGCTTAGTTCTCGGTGGGAATCAGCCCCAGCATTTT. The variable domain in full, completed from reference TRBV7-2 and TRBJ1-5, reads GAGVSQSPSNKVTEKGKDVELRCDPISGHTALYWYRQSLGQGLEFLIYFQGNSAPDKSGLPSDRFSAERTGGSVSTLTIQRTQQEDSAVYLCASSLVLGGNQPQHFGDGTRLSIL.

The rearrangement links TRBV11-2 to TRBJ2-3; TRBD1 aligns across 7 bases. V shed 5 bases and J 8 bases; nucleotides not matched to a gene: 7. The CDR3 loop spans 13 amino acids. CDR1 and CDR2 from the germline V gene are SGHAT and FQNNGV. This CDR3 reads CASSDRVRSTQYF. The CDR3 nucleotides are TGTGCCAGCAGCGACAGGGTAAGAAGTACGCAGTATTTT.

The J gene is TRBJ2-7, the V gene TRBV6-5; D might be TRBD1 or TRBD2, each matching 5 bases. This CDR3 is 13 amino acids long. V was trimmed by 8 bases and J by 6 bases, leaving 17 bases between them. Per germline, CDR1 MNHEY and CDR2 SVGAGI. The CDR3 here is CASRSSGRSEQYF. For the CDR3, the DNA is TGTGCCAGCCGGTCCTCGGGGCGGTCCGAGCAGTACTTC.

This clone showed up just a few times. The gene calls are TRBV14 and TRBJ1-1; no clear D. Germline CDR1 is SGHDN and CDR2 is FVKESK. V dropped 1 base and J dropped 1 base, with 7 bases sitting between them. This CDR3 is 14 amino acids long. The chain's CDR3 is CASSQGNTNTEAFF. CDR3 DNA sequence: TGTGCCAGCAGCCAAGGTAATACGAACACTGAAGCTTTCTTT. Supplemented by reference TRBV14 and TRBJ1-1, the full variable domain reads EAGVTQFPSHSVIEKGQTVTLRCDPISGHDNLYWYRRVMGKEIKFLLHFVKESKQDESGMPNNRFLAERTGGTYSTLKVQPAELEDSGVYFCASSQGNTNTEAFFGQGTRLTVV.

V usage is TRBV4-1 and J usage is TRBJ1-2; TRBD1 agrees at 10 bases. CDR1 MGHRA and CDR2 YSYEKL come from the germline V gene. The CDR3 has 18 residues. Trimming at V came to 4 bases and at J to 4 bases, leaving 15 bases not matched to a gene. CDR3 loop: CASSPIRRDRGKFYGYTF. For the CDR3, the DNA is TGCGCCAGCAGCCCAATCCGCCGGGACAGGGGTAAATTCTATGGCTACACCTTC.

Comments on this clone: Other DNA sequences in the sample encode the same CDR3. This sequence joins TRBV18 and TRBJ2-5; D is tentatively TRBD1 or TRBD2 (5 bases each). CDR3 length equals 14 residues. CDR1 is KGHSH, CDR2 LQKENI, per germline. Trimming pared 1 base from V and 2 bases from J, leaving 8 bases between. Here the CDR3 DNA reads TGTGCCAGCTCACCACTGGGGGTTCAAGAGACCCAGTACTTC. It encodes CASSPLGVQETQYF.

The chain couples TRBV7-8 to TRBJ1-3, with D perhaps TRBD1 (5 bases). The CDR3 sequence is 14 residues long. The V end lost 0 bases, the J end lost 4 bases, and 7 bases lay between the germline ends. Germline V CDR1 and CDR2: SGHVS, FQNEAQ. The DNA for the CDR3 is TGTGCCAGCAGCTTAGCAGGGGCAGGAAACACCATATATTTT. Protein product: CASSLAGAGNTIYF.